These 21 T cell receptor beta chains were sequenced from one sample in a study of post-analysis software for immune sequencing data. Study conclusions and caveats: Compared with controls, patients had more of about five TRBV segments, including TRBV5-6, TRBV5-1 and TRBV20-1.

Unique molecular identifiers featured in each of the TCR beta cDNA libraries. One entry per CDR3 protein results from TCRdb running MiXCR on the PCR reads. The table includes about half a million distinct CDR3 sequences, approximately 45% detected once. Their specific antigens are unknown. Input material: blood. The receptor set was obtained from a girl aged 10-17 years with multiple sclerosis.

The chain has TRBV12-3 or TRBV12-4 and TRBJ2-7; 8 bases are shared with TRBD2. The end of the DNA is better explained by TRBJ2-5, so the J call may be wrong. The CDR3 is made up of 14 amino acids. CDR3 nucleotides: TGTGCCAGATTGTCAAGCGGGAGCGAAGAGACCCAGTACTTC. Encoded protein: CARLSSGSEETQYF.

V and J are TRBV28 and TRBJ2-1; 12 positions match TRBD2. The CDR3 covers 15 residues. The J segment lost 9 bases and the V segment lost 6 bases, leaving 9 bases of the junction unmatched. CDR1 is MDHEN, CDR2 SYDVKM, per germline. The DNA for the CDR3 is TGTGCCAGCAGAATTCTAGCGGGAGGGCCTGTTGAGCAGTTCTTC. Protein product: CASRILAGGPVEQFF. The complete variable domain, with remaining parts taken from reference TRBV28 and TRBJ2-1, reads DVKVTQSSRYLVKRTGEKVFLECVQDMDHENMFWYRQDPGLGLRLIYFSYDVKMKEKGDIPEGYSVSREKKERFSLILESASTNQTSMYLCASRILAGGPVEQFFGPGTRLTVL.

This clonotype showed up just a few times. V gene TRBV29-1 combines with J gene TRBJ2-1; D may be TRBD2 (7 bases). The CDR3 sequence is 16 residues long. Deletions cut 1 base from V and 3 bases from J, with 16 bases between. Looked up from germline, CDR1 is SQVTM and CDR2 is ANQGSEA. The CDR3 reads CSVEAGAGASYNEQFF. Written as DNA, the CDR3 is TGCAGCGTTGAAGCAGGGGCGGGAGCCAGCTACAATGAGCAGTTCTTC.

The sample holds many counts of this clonotype. V usage is TRBV10-3 and J usage is TRBJ2-1; TRBD1 is a possible D gene (6 bases). CDR1 is ENHRY and CDR2 is SYGVKD in the germline V gene. Trimming removed 7 bases at V and 8 bases at J, with 12 bases between. The CDR3 spans 12 residues. The CDR3 region has the DNA TGTGCCATCACCAAGGACAGTCATGAGCAGTTCTTC. It codes for CAITKDSHEQFF.

This chain links TRBV20-1 with TRBJ2-7; D not certain. Per germline, CDR1 DFQATT and CDR2 SNEGSKA (reference sequence). CDR3 length: 15 residues. V dropped 0 bases and J dropped 2 bases, with 14 bases sitting between them. CDR3 in DNA: TGCAGTGCTAGAGATGATAGTCTATATCCCTACGAGCAGTACTTC. Its translation is CSARDDSLYPYEQYF.

The rearrangement links TRBV6-5 to TRBJ2-7; 7 nucleotides match TRBD1. V trimming: 0 bases; J trimming: 2 bases; junction bases outside the gene matches: 7. The germline CDR1 and CDR2 sequences are MNHEY and SVGAGI. This CDR3 has 16 residues. CDR3 region: CASSYSRQGDPYEQYF. As DNA, the CDR3 is TGTGCCAGCAGTTACTCGAGGCAGGGGGACCCCTACGAGCAGTACTTC.

This sequence joins TRBV24-1 and TRBJ1-2; 8 bases line up with TRBD1. The V segment lost 7 bases and the J segment 7 bases; nucleotides outside the gene matches: 10. The germline V gene has CDR1 KGHDR and CDR2 SFDVKD. The CDR3 has 14 amino acids. Here the CDR3 DNA reads TGTGCCACCAGCAAGGGCGCAGGGGGCTTTGGCTACACCTTC. This sequence encodes CATSKGAGGFGYTF.

This sequence joins TRBV6-5 and TRBJ2-3, with TRBD2 matching 8 bases. After removal of 7 bases from V and 6 bases from J, the junction contained 6 bases not matched to a gene. The CDR3 extends over 13 amino acids. Germline V lookup: CDR1 MNHEY, CDR2 SVGAGI. The CDR3 loop reads CASNLIAGDTQYF. CDR3 nucleotides: TGTGCCAGCAACCTAATAGCGGGGGATACGCAGTATTTT.

This clonotype was seen only a few times. The V and J genes are TRBV7-8 and TRBJ1-2; perhaps TRBD1 as D (5 bases). The CDR3 runs to 15 residues. V was trimmed by 2 bases and J by 5 bases, leaving 15 bases between them. Looked up from germline, CDR1 is SGHVS and CDR2 is FQNEAQ. The CDR3 nucleotides read TGTGCCAGCAGCTTACGGTGGGACGTAGAATATGGCTACACCTTC. Encoded protein: CASSLRWDVEYGYTF. The full variable domain, its missing parts supplied by reference TRBV7-8 and TRBJ1-2, is GAGVSQSPRYKVAKRGQDVALRCDPISGHVSLFWYQQALGQGPEFLTYFQNEAQLDKSGLPSDRFFAERPEGSVSTLKIQRTQQEDSAVYLCASSLRWDVEYGYTFGSGTRLTVV.

V gene TRBV13 combines with J gene TRBJ2-5; tentative D call: TRBD1 (6 bases). The germline V gene has CDR1 PRHDT and CDR2 FYEKMQ (reference sequence). Trimming cost V 4 bases and J 2 bases, with 17 bases left between them. The CDR3 is 16 amino acids. CDR3 loop: CASSSRQGLGQETQYF. The CDR3 DNA follows: TGTGCCAGCAGCTCAAGGCAGGGGCTAGGGCAAGAGACCCAGTACTTC. The whole variable domain, filled in from reference TRBV13 and TRBJ2-5, reads AAGVIQSPRHLIKEKRETATLKCYPIPRHDTVYWYQQGPGQDPQFLISFYEKMQSDKGSIPDRFSAQQFSDYHSELNMSSLELGDSALYFCASSSRQGLGQETQYFGPGTRLLVL.

This clonotype was recorded at least ten times. The rearrangement links TRBV10-1 to TRBJ2-7; D not resolved. The germline V gene encodes CDR1 WNHNN and CDR2 SYGVQD (reference sequence). V was trimmed by 6 bases and J by 3 bases, leaving 12 bases between them. The length of the CDR3 is 13 residues. The CDR3 sequence is CASSDPPNYEQYF. Here the CDR3 DNA reads TGCGCCAGCAGCGACCCCCCAAACTACGAGCAGTACTTC.

The rearrangement uses TRBV5-1 and TRBJ2-7, with D unresolved. V was pared by 4 bases and J by 1 base, with 12 bases between. The CDR3 length is 14 residues. Germline-derived CDR1 and CDR2 are SGHRS and YFSETQ. This chain's CDR3 is CASSREYSSYEQYF. DNA of the CDR3: TGCGCCAGCAGCCGCGAGTACTCATCCTACGAGCAGTACTTC.

J is TRBJ2-1 and V is TRBV29-1, with D tentatively TRBD1 (6 bases). The V gene's germline CDR1 is SQVTM and CDR2 ANQGSEA. V was pared by 3 bases and J by 7 bases, with 19 bases between. The CDR3 is 15 amino acids. In DNA, the CDR3 is TGCAGCGTTGACGGGCAGGGGTCCCTGGGGAATGAGCAGTTCTTC. Its protein is CSVDGQGSLGNEQFF.

A remark on this clonotype: A much larger clone lies one base from this, so it may be a read error. The rearrangement uses TRBV12-3 or TRBV12-4 and TRBJ1-2, with D unclear. The CDR3 is 14 amino acids. V was shortened by 3 bases and J by 0 bases, with 8 bases between the two germline ends. The CDR3 reads CASSFASPNYGYTF. CDR3 DNA: TGTGCCAGCAGTTTTGCCTCTCCTAACTATGGCTACACCTTC.

V gene TRBV15 combines with J gene TRBJ1-1; TRBD1 matches at 7 bases. V was clipped by 5 bases and J by 0 bases; unmatched bases: 9. The germline V gene has CDR1 LNHNV and CDR2 YYDKDF (reference sequence). This CDR3 region has 16 residues. This chain's CDR3 is CATSFPRTGLNTEAFF. CDR3 sequence (DNA): TGTGCCACCAGCTTCCCGAGGACAGGATTGAACACTGAAGCTTTCTTT.

The chain carries TRBV7-2 and TRBJ2-7; a possible D gene is TRBD1 (6 bases). Germline V lookup: CDR1 SGHTA, CDR2 FQGNSA. The CDR3 has 16 residues. V was shortened by 5 bases and J by 0 bases, with 17 bases between the two germline ends. CDR3: CASSPREQGYSYEQYF. CDR3 sequence (DNA): TGTGCCAGCAGCCCTCGGGAACAGGGCTACTCCTACGAGCAGTACTTC.

This clonotype has more than one count but fewer than ten. The chain couples TRBV14 to TRBJ2-7; a possible D gene is TRBD2 (6 bases). The germline V gene has CDR1 SGHDN and CDR2 FVKESK. The V end lost 0 bases, the J end lost 7 bases, and 25 bases lay between the germline ends. CDR3 length: 18 amino acids. The CDR3 spells CASSQDVARDPFRWEQYF. The CDR3 DNA sequence: TGTGCCAGCAGCCAAGATGTCGCGCGGGACCCCTTTAGGTGGGAGCAGTACTTC.

This sequence joins TRBV6-2 or TRBV6-3 and TRBJ2-3; 10 bases match TRBD2. The CDR3 totals 14 residues. The J segment lost 8 bases and the V segment lost 2 bases, leaving 4 bases of the junction unmatched. Germline CDR1 MNHEY, CDR2 SVGEGT. The CDR3 DNA reads as TGTGCCAGCAGTTACAGCAGACTAGCGGGTACGCAGTATTTT. The encoded protein is CASSYSRLAGTQYF.

The chain couples TRBV6-6 to TRBJ1-5; no firm D call. Trimming removed 0 bases at V and 4 bases at J, with 10 bases between. The V gene's germline CDR1 is MNHNY and CDR2 SVGAGI (reference sequence). The CDR3 is made up of 15 amino acids. This CDR3 reads CASSYSIFRNQPQHF. In nucleotides, the CDR3 is TGTGCCAGCAGTTACTCGATTTTCAGAAATCAGCCCCAGCATTTT.

The table lists this clonotype with a few counts. The chain is built from TRBV5-1 and TRBJ2-5, with 10 positions matching TRBD2. The CDR3 consists of 14 residues. Germline CDR1 is SGHRS and CDR2 is YFSETQ. V gave up 4 bases and J gave up 13 bases; unmatched junction bases: 13. The CDR3 sequence is CASSPGTSEETGYF. Written as DNA, the CDR3 is TGCGCCAGCAGCCCCGGGACTAGCGAGGAGACCGGGTACTTC.

This clonotype occurred a few times. The chain is built from TRBV10-3 and TRBJ2-3, with 8 positions matching TRBD1. Germline CDR1 reads ENHRY; CDR2 reads SYGVKD. CDR3 length: 17 residues. V dropped 6 bases and J dropped 4; count of bases not matched to a gene: 15. The CDR3 protein is CAISRPPGTGSADTQYF. DNA of the CDR3: TGTGCCATCAGCCGACCCCCCGGGACAGGCTCGGCAGATACGCAGTATTTT.